Detailed here is one T cell receptor beta chain. Antigen specificity is unknown. Germline CDR1 reads MGHRA; CDR2 reads YSYEKL. After removal of 2 bases from V and 6 bases from J, the junction contained 6 bases not matched to a gene. This CDR3 contains 16 residues. These data are taken from a study of cytomegalovirus exposure and HLA in healthy donors. Whole-study context: Some 87 million unique TCRs from HLA-typed donors were held in an early release of data.

PCR involved 60 Vbeta and 13 Jbeta primers. Generated by immunoSEQ multiplex PCR, the TCRdb table keeps only in-frame clones and is missing some. The sample lists 150,000 or so clones; nearly 80% were seen once. General observations from the study: Reported performance of the classifier showed diagnosis of cytomegalovirus status with high specificity and sensitivity.

Sequenced material: PBMCs. The V gene is TRBV4-1, the J gene TRBJ2-1, with TRBD2 identical over 11 bases. This receptor was taken from a man younger than 45 in good health and CMV-seropositive. The CDR3 is CASSQTPGTSGNEQFF. CDR3 in DNA: TGCGCCAGCAGCCAAACTCCCGGGACTAGCGGCAATGAGCAGTTCTTC.